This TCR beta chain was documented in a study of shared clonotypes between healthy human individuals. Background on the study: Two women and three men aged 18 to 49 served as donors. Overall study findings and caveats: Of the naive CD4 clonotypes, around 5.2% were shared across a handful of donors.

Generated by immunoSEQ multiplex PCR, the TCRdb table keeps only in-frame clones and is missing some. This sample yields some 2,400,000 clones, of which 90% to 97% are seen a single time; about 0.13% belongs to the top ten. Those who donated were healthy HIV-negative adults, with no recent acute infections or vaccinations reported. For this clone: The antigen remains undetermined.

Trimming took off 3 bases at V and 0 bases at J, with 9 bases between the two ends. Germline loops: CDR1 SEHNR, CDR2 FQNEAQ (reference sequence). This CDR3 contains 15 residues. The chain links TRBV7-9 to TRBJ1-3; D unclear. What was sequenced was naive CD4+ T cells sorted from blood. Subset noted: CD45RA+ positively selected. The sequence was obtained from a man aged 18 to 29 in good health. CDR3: CASSLVPVSGNTIYF. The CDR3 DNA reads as TGTGCCAGCAGCTTGGTCCCGGTCTCTGGAAACACCATATATTTT.